Below, 16 T cell receptor beta chains from the same sample are listed, as sequenced in a study of early T cells in non-severe SARS-CoV-2 infection. Via MiXCR, TCRdb re-called the 5' RACE reads, giving one row per CDR3 protein. The sample lists some 66,000 distinct CDR3 sequences, less than 15% occurring once. The sequenced sample was whole blood. These receptors were collected from an adult who was a healthcare worker with PCR-confirmed SARS-CoV-2 infection or an uninfected control (not recorded which).

This clonotype has a count of ten or more. The chain combines TRBV7-9 with TRBJ2-3; no definite D call. Germline CDR1 and CDR2: SEHNR and FQNEAQ (reference sequence). V dropped 3 bases and J dropped 11 bases, with 6 bases sitting between them. This CDR3 region has 10 residues. The CDR3 loop is CASSFQRQYF. The CDR3 DNA sequence: TGTGCCAGCAGCTTCCAAAGGCAGTATTTT.

Worth noting for this clonotype: One junction end does not reproduce the germline sequence, and a read error may be involved. V is TRBV6-2 or TRBV6-3 and J is TRBJ2-1; the match to TRBD2 covers 9 bases. The CDR3 totals 14 residues. Germline V gives CDR1 MNHEY, CDR2 SVGEGT. CDR3 in amino acids: CASSLSGSYSEQFF. The CDR3, as DNA: TGTGCCAGCAGTCTTAGCGGGAGTTACAGTGAGCAGTTCTTC.

This clonotype was found a few times. V and J are TRBV30 and TRBJ1-6, with TRBD1 matching over 9 bases. V trimming: 3 bases; J trimming: 3 bases; junction bases outside the gene matches: 0. The CDR3 contains 14 residues. From germline, CDR1 is GTSNPN and CDR2 SVGIG (reference sequence). The CDR3 DNA follows: TGTGCCTGGAGGGACAGGGGCTATAATTCACCCCTCCACTTT. Its translation is CAWRDRGYNSPLHF.

This clonotype has more than one count but fewer than ten. As the CDR3 is not closed by the conserved phenylalanine or tryptophan, this likely results from a read error. It is unclear where the CDR3 begins or ends on the DNA, so no DNA is shown, and the CDR3 is as TCRdb lists it. The J gene is TRBJ1-4, the V gene TRBV28; TRBD1 reflects the table's D call only, with no check against the DNA. The CDR3 totals 11 residues, both ends included. Germline CDR1 and CDR2: MDHEN and SYDVKM. CDR3 protein: CASSLKGGPLY.

The chain has TRBV19 and TRBJ2-3; perhaps TRBD2 as D (6 bases). The germline V gene has CDR1 LNHDA and CDR2 SQIVND (reference sequence). The CDR3 is 14 residues long. The V gene lost 5 bases and the J gene lost 1 base, with 10 bases spanning the gap. The chain's CDR3 is CASSFQRGTDTQYF. DNA for the CDR3: TGTGCCAGTAGTTTCCAGCGGGGCACAGATACGCAGTATTTT.

This clonotype was found a few times. The rearrangement joins TRBV29-1 to TRBJ2-1, with 7 bases lining up with TRBD1. Germline trimming cut 3 bases from V and 1 base from J; bases unmatched to any gene: 3. The CDR3 consists of 14 residues. Germline V gives CDR1 SQVTM, CDR2 ANQGSEA. The CDR3: CSVDRTGSYNEQFF. CDR3 DNA: TGCAGCGTTGATAGGACAGGTTCCTACAATGAGCAGTTCTTC.

The rearrangement uses TRBV7-2 and TRBJ2-1, with 7 nucleotides matching TRBD1. Looked up from germline, CDR1 is SGHTA and CDR2 is FQGNSA. J lost 0 bases, V lost 4 bases, and 3 bases had no gene match. This CDR3 has 15 residues. For the CDR3, the DNA is TGTGCCAGCAGCTACAGGGGTAACTCCTACAATGAGCAGTTCTTC. It specifies CASSYRGNSYNEQFF.

The chain uses TRBV4-3 and TRBJ2-1; unclear D gene. The CDR3 is made up of 13 amino acids. The germline CDR1 and CDR2 sequences are LGHNA and YSLEER. Trimming took 3 bases from V and 6 from J, leaving 9 bases between them. In DNA, the CDR3 is TGCGCCAGCAGCCAGAACCCTTTCAATGAGCAGTTCTTC. Its protein product is CASSQNPFNEQFF.

This clonotype turned up a few times. The genes are TRBV19 and TRBJ2-7; 9 bases align to TRBD1. J lost 3 bases, V lost 5 bases, and 8 bases had no gene match. Germline CDR1 and CDR2: LNHDA and SQIVND (reference sequence). CDR3 length: 15 amino acids. The CDR3 DNA follows: TGTGCCAGTAGTCCACAGGGGGCAGCCTTCTACGAGCAGTACTTC. It specifies CASSPQGAAFYEQYF.

This clonotype occurred many times. V is TRBV2 and J is TRBJ2-2; the D gene is possibly TRBD2 (5 bases). Deletions cut 7 bases from V and 4 bases from J, with 10 bases between. The CDR3 covers 13 residues. Germline V lookup: CDR1 SNHLY, CDR2 FYNNEI. DNA of the CDR3: TGTGCCAGCATGGGGAGCCCCACCGGGGAGCTGTTTTTT. Its translation is CASMGSPTGELFF.

This clonotype was picked up many times. V is TRBV5-1 and J is TRBJ2-2, with D tentatively TRBD1 (6 bases). CDR1 is SGHRS, CDR2 YFSETQ, per germline. The CDR3 consists of 15 residues. The V and J ends lost 0 bases and 6 bases respectively, with 12 bases between them. The CDR3: CASSLDREKPGELFF. CDR3 sequence (DNA): TGCGCCAGCAGCTTGGACAGGGAAAAGCCCGGGGAGCTGTTTTTT.

This clonotype occurred many times. This chain links TRBV20-1 with TRBJ2-7; no firm D call. Germline CDR1 and CDR2: DFQATT and SNEGSKA (reference sequence). This CDR3 spans 14 amino acids. Trimming took off 1 base at V and 4 bases at J, with 14 bases between the two ends. The CDR3 DNA sequence: TGCAGTGCTAGAGGAGGCGCGGCGGAGTACGAGCAGTACTTC. It translates to CSARGGAAEYEQYF.

The chain has TRBV5-1 and TRBJ2-5; 7 bases are shared with TRBD2. Germline assignment: CDR1 SGHRS and CDR2 YFSETQ. V trimming: 2 bases; J trimming: 0 bases; junction bases outside the gene matches: 7. The CDR3 spans 16 residues. The CDR3 region has the DNA TGCGCCAGCAGCTTAGAGGGTGGACTAGACCAAGAGACCCAGTACTTC. It yields the protein CASSLEGGLDQETQYF.

This clonotype was seen a handful of times. The chain uses TRBV29-1 and TRBJ2-1, with no clear D. Germline V gives CDR1 SQVTM, CDR2 ANQGSEA. The V gene lost 4 bases and the J gene lost 5 bases, with 15 bases spanning the gap. The CDR3 has 14 residues. The CDR3 here is CSVVDLENDNEQFF. DNA of the CDR3: TGCAGCGTTGTCGATTTGGAGAACGACAATGAGCAGTTCTTC.

This clonotype was picked up a small number of times. The gene calls are TRBV20-1 and TRBJ1-1; no clear D. Germline V lookup: CDR1 DFQATT, CDR2 SNEGSKA (reference sequence). V gave up 6 bases and J gave up 0 bases, with 20 bases separating them. This CDR3 region has 16 residues. As DNA, the CDR3 is TGCAGTGCCAGAAATGCCGCTGTACGGTTGAACACTGAAGCTTTCTTT. Amino acids: CSARNAAVRLNTEAFF.

This clonotype was observed many times. CDR3 in DNA: TGTGCCAGCAGCGTAGGTGCGTACTACGAGCAGTACTTC. This gives the protein CASSVGAYYEQYF. This chain connects TRBV7-6 to TRBJ2-7; D call uncertain. The length of the CDR3 is 13 residues. With 5 bases removed from V and 3 bases from J, the gap between germline ends came to 11 bases. Germline assignment: CDR1 SGHVS and CDR2 FNYEAQ.